This TCR beta chain was profiled in a study of blood T cell repertoires in COVID-19. Overall study context: Spain, Italy and the United States supplied samples that represented acute and convalescent COVID-19. PBMCs, B-cell-depleted T cells, or T cells provided the cDNA or gDNA that made up the material.

The CDR3 loop spans 17 amino acids. The germline V gene has CDR1 LGHNA and CDR2 YNFKEQ. V shed 0 bases and J 8 bases; nucleotides not matched to a gene: 7. In the original workflow: Nucleated cell number was recorded as an estimate derived from reference gene primer amplification. Clones were read by immunoSEQ multiplex PCR, and TCRdb kept only the in-frame ones, dropping some. V and J calls and clone size are copied from that table; D and trimming were computed from the DNA. The repertoire holds some 93,000 clones, with around 79% as singletons. The gene calls are TRBV4-2 and TRBJ2-3; 14 bases match TRBD2. The sequence derives from a human donor in a cohort sampled during active COVID-19. Sequencing input: peripheral blood. DNA of the CDR3: TGTGCCAGCAGCCAAGAAACGGGACTAGCGGGAGAGCCTACGCAGTATTTT. It encodes CASSQETGLAGEPTQYF.